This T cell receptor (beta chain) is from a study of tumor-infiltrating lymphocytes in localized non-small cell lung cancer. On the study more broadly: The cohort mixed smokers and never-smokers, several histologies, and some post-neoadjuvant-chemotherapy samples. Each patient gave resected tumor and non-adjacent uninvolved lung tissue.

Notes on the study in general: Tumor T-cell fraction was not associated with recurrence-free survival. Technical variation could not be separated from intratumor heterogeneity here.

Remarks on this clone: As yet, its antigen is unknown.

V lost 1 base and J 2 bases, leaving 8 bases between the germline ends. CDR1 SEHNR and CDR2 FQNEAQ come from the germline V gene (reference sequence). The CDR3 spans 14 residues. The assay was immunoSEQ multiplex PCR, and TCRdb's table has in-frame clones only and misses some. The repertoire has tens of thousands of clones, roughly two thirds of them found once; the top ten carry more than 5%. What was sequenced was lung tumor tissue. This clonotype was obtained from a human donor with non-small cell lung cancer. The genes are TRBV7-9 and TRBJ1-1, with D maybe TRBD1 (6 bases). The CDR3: CASSLGTANTEAFF. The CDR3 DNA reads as TGTGCCAGCAGCTTAGGGACAGCCAACACTGAAGCTTTCTTT.